This is a list of T cell receptor beta chains from one sample in a study of blood T cell repertoires in COVID-19. Sequenced by immunoSEQ multiplex PCR; TCRdb stores in-frame clones only, minus some. The sample lists more than 250,000 clones; 85% to 90% were seen once. Input material: peripheral blood. The receptors come from a woman in her 50s with COVID-19, enrolled during active disease. CDR3s include the opening cysteine and the closing phenylalanine or tryptophan. A D gene is named only where the DNA matches it firmly. Where a row states a size, it is once, few, many or the class of an expanded clone; other rows omit it.

CDR3 protein: CASSSLGTDQFF
CDR3 DNA: TGTGCCAGCAGTAGCCTCGGGACAGACCAGTTCTTC
V gene: TRBV6-6
D gene: TRBD1
J gene: TRBJ2-1
clone size: once

CDR3 protein: CASSVDGGRANEQFF
CDR3 DNA: TGTGCCAGCAGCGTAGATGGCGGGAGGGCGAATGAGCAGTTCTTC
V gene: TRBV9
D gene: TRBD2
J gene: TRBJ2-1
clone size: NA

CDR3 protein: CASSSLGASYEQYF
CDR3 DNA: TGTGCCAGCAGTTCCCTGGGGGCCTCCTACGAGCAGTACTTC
V gene: TRBV28
D gene: NA
J gene: TRBJ2-7
clone size: NA

CDR3 protein: CASSQTGTGAGYTF
CDR3 DNA: TGTGCCAGCAGCCAAACAGGGACAGGGGCCGGCTACACCTTC
V gene: TRBV3-1/TRBV3-2
D gene: TRBD1
J gene: TRBJ1-2
clone size: NA

CDR3 protein: CASSDRVEQYF
CDR3 DNA: TGTGCCAGCAGTGACAGGGTCGAGCAGTACTTC
V gene: TRBV6-2/TRBV6-3
D gene: TRBD1
J gene: TRBJ2-7
clone size: NA

CDR3 protein: CASSLVSGSNEQFF
CDR3 DNA: TGCGCCAGCAGCTTGGTTTCCGGGTCCAATGAGCAGTTCTTC
V gene: TRBV5-1
D gene: NA
J gene: TRBJ2-1
clone size: NA

CDR3 protein: CASRPGTGEPIAKNIQYF
CDR3 DNA: TGTGCCAGTAGGCCCGGGACAGGAGAACCCATAGCCAAAAACATTCAGTACTTC
V gene: TRBV19
D gene: TRBD1
J gene: TRBJ2-4
clone size: NA

CDR3 protein: CATAASGRRRETQYF
CDR3 DNA: TGCGCCACAGCGGCTAGCGGCCGGAGAAGGGAGACCCAGTACTTC
V gene: TRBV5-1
D gene: TRBD2
J gene: TRBJ2-5
clone size: NA

CDR3 protein: CASSILQDYGYTF
CDR3 DNA: TGTGCCAGTAGTATCTTACAGGACTATGGCTACACCTTC
V gene: TRBV19
D gene: NA
J gene: TRBJ1-2
clone size: NA

CDR3 protein: CAHSGYSYEQYF
CDR3 DNA: TGCGCACATAGCGGGTACTCCTACGAGCAGTACTTC
V gene: TRBV28
D gene: TRBD2
J gene: TRBJ2-7
clone size: few

CDR3 protein: CASSQDDRAYKAQAYNEQFF
CDR3 DNA: TGCGCCAGCAGCCAAGATGACAGGGCTTACAAAGCACAGGCTTACAATGAGCAGTTCTTC
V gene: TRBV4-1
D gene: TRBD1
J gene: TRBJ2-1
clone size: NA

CDR3 protein: CASLTGGPNTGELFF
CDR3 DNA: TGTGCCAGCTTGACAGGGGGCCCGAACACCGGGGAGCTGTTTTTT
V gene: TRBV21-1
D gene: NA
J gene: TRBJ2-2
clone size: NA

CDR3 protein: CASSRARQGAPYEQYF
CDR3 DNA: TGTGCCAGCAGCAGAGCCCGGCAGGGGGCGCCCTACGAGCAGTACTTC
V gene: TRBV7-2
D gene: TRBD1
J gene: TRBJ2-7
clone size: NA

CDR3 protein: CASSLSRVRHEKLFF
CDR3 DNA: TGTGCCAGTAGTCTCAGCAGGGTAAGGCATGAAAAACTGTTTTTT
V gene: TRBV19
D gene: NA
J gene: TRBJ1-4
clone size: NA

CDR3 protein: CAISEEQIDNEQFF
CDR3 DNA: TGTGCCATCAGTGAGGAACAGATCGACAATGAGCAGTTCTTC
V gene: TRBV10-3
D gene: NA
J gene: TRBJ2-1
clone size: NA

CDR3 protein: CAWTRMTGLEQFF
CDR3 DNA: TGTGCCTGGACGAGGATGACCGGATTAGAGCAGTTCTTC
V gene: TRBV30
D gene: NA
J gene: TRBJ2-1
clone size: NA

CDR3 protein: CASRGGAYTGELFF
CDR3 DNA: TGCGCCAGCAGAGGTGGGGCTTACACCGGGGAGCTGTTTTTT
V gene: TRBV10-2
D gene: NA
J gene: TRBJ2-2
clone size: NA

CDR3 protein: CASSTDSGTGAWSPLHF
CDR3 DNA: TGTGCCAGTAGTACCGATAGCGGGACAGGGGCTTGGTCACCCCTCCACTTT
V gene: TRBV19
D gene: TRBD1
J gene: TRBJ1-6
clone size: NA

CDR3 protein: CATSDSILGDRGIYEQYF
CDR3 DNA: TGTGCCACCAGTGATTCGATTCTGGGGGACAGGGGCATCTACGAGCAGTACTTC
V gene: TRBV24-1
D gene: TRBD1
J gene: TRBJ2-7
clone size: once

CDR3 protein: CASSYLGVGDEQYF
CDR3 DNA: TGTGCCAGCAGCTACCTCGGGGTTGGGGACGAGCAGTACTTC
V gene: TRBV7-8
D gene: NA
J gene: TRBJ2-7
clone size: NA

CDR3 protein: CASGSGQGGYEQYF
CDR3 DNA: TGTGCTAGTGGTTCGGGACAGGGGGGCTACGAGCAGTACTTC
V gene: TRBV12-5
D gene: TRBD1
J gene: TRBJ2-7
clone size: NA

CDR3 protein: CASSQDPRQGGTQYF
CDR3 DNA: TGTGCCAGCAGCCAAGATCCCCGCCAGGGCGGGACCCAGTACTTC
V gene: TRBV4-2
D gene: NA
J gene: TRBJ2-5
clone size: few

CDR3 protein: CATSDTTGKGYNEQFF
CDR3 DNA: TGTGCCACCAGTGATACAACAGGGAAGGGGTACAATGAGCAGTTCTTC
V gene: TRBV24-1
D gene: NA
J gene: TRBJ2-1
clone size: NA

CDR3 protein: CASSHRQGYSYEQYF
CDR3 DNA: TGCGCCAGCAGCCACCGACAGGGCTACTCCTACGAGCAGTACTTC
V gene: TRBV4-3
D gene: TRBD1
J gene: TRBJ2-7
clone size: NA

CDR3 protein: CASSGRDRLYEQYF
CDR3 DNA: TGCGCCAGCAGCGGCCGGGACAGGCTTTACGAGCAGTACTTC
V gene: TRBV10-2
D gene: TRBD1
J gene: TRBJ2-7
clone size: NA

CDR3 protein: CASSTPGQNTEAFF
CDR3 DNA: TGTGCCAGCAGCACCCCAGGACAGAACACTGAAGCTTTCTTT
V gene: TRBV4-2
D gene: NA
J gene: TRBJ1-1
clone size: NA

CDR3 protein: CASSPRVIGELFF
CDR3 DNA: TGTGCCAGCAGCCCCAGGGTGATCGGGGAGCTGTTTTTT
V gene: TRBV7-9
D gene: NA
J gene: TRBJ2-2
clone size: NA

CDR3 protein: CSDQQGASTEAFF
CDR3 DNA: TGCAGCGATCAACAGGGGGCTAGCACTGAAGCTTTCTTT
V gene: TRBV29-1
D gene: TRBD1
J gene: TRBJ1-1
clone size: NA

CDR3 protein: CASSRTGTYEQYF
CDR3 DNA: TGTGCCAGCAGTCGGACAGGGACCTACGAGCAGTACTTC
V gene: TRBV27
D gene: TRBD1
J gene: TRBJ2-7
clone size: NA

CDR3 protein: CASRRTGMYEQYF
CDR3 DNA: TGTGCCAGCAGGCGGACAGGGATGTACGAGCAGTACTTC
V gene: TRBV7-2
D gene: TRBD1
J gene: TRBJ2-7
clone size: NA

CDR3 protein: CASSFGSSGGYNEQFF
CDR3 DNA: TGTGCCAGCAGCTTCGGTTCAAGCGGGGGGTACAATGAGCAGTTCTTC
V gene: TRBV5-5
D gene: TRBD2
J gene: TRBJ2-1
clone size: NA